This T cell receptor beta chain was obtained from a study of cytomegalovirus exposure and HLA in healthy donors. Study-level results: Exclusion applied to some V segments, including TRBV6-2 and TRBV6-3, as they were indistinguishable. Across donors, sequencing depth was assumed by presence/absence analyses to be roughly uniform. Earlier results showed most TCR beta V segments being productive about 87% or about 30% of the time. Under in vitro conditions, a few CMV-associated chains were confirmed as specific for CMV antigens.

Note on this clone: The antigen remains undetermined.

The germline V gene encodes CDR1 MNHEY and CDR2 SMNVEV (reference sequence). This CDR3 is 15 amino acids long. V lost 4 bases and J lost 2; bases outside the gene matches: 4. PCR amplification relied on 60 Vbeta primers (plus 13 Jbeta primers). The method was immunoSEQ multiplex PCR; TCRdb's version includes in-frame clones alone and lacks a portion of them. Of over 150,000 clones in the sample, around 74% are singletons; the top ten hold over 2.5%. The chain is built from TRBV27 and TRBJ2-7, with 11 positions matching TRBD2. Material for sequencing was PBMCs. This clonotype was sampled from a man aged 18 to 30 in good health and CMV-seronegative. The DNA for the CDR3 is TGTGCCAGCAGTTCAGGGACTAGCGGAGCCTACGAGCAGTACTTC. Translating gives CASSSGTSGAYEQYF.